Below are 23 T cell receptor beta chains sequenced from a single sample in a study of blood T cell repertoires in COVID-19. The repertoire was sequenced with immunoSEQ multiplex PCR; TCRdb's copy has only in-frame clones and lacks some. This table holds 110,000 to 150,000 clones, 84% found once. Sequencing input: peripheral blood. Receptors were obtained from a human donor in a cohort sampled during active COVID-19.

V gene TRBV5-1 combines with J gene TRBJ2-3, with 8 bases matching TRBD1. Germline V lookup: CDR1 SGHRS, CDR2 YFSETQ. The CDR3 is 15 residues long. The ends lost 2 bases at V and 4 bases at J; junction bases unmatched: 6. DNA for the CDR3: TGCGCCAGCAGCTTCGGGGACAGGAGGGCAGATACGCAGTATTTT. It translates to CASSFGDRRADTQYF.

This clone was detected only a few times. The chain joins TRBV9 to TRBJ2-3, with TRBD2 matching 8 bases. After removal of 3 bases from V and 7 bases from J, the junction contained 10 bases not matched to a gene. The CDR3 is 15 amino acids. Germline CDR1 SGDLS, CDR2 YYNGEE. CDR3: CASSDSGGPTNTQYF. In nucleotides, the CDR3 is TGTGCCAGCAGCGACAGCGGGGGCCCCACCAATACGCAGTATTTT.

V and J are TRBV7-3 and TRBJ1-1; D not resolved. V dropped 5 bases and J dropped 1 base, with 8 bases sitting between them. The CDR3 length is 13 residues. From germline, CDR1 is SGHTA and CDR2 FQGTGA. CDR3 nucleotide sequence: TGTGCCAGCAGCCAACAGAGGAACACTGAAGCTTTCTTT. This encodes CASSQQRNTEAFF.

The chain combines TRBV15 with TRBJ1-1, with no clear D. V gave up 1 base and J gave up 0 bases, with 9 bases separating them. Germline V lookup: CDR1 LNHNV, CDR2 YYDKDF (reference sequence). This CDR3 has 15 amino acids. The CDR3 here is CATSRVTVMNTEAFF. Here the CDR3 DNA reads TGTGCCACCAGCAGAGTAACGGTAATGAACACTGAAGCTTTCTTT.

The chain carries TRBV19 and TRBJ1-1; possible D gene TRBD1, 6 bases. Germline values: CDR1 LNHDA, CDR2 SQIVND (reference sequence). The CDR3 runs to 13 residues. V lost 4 bases and J lost 1, with 7 bases in between. The CDR3 DNA sequence: TGTGCCAGTAGTACGACAGGGAACACTGAAGCTTTCTTT. Amino acids: CASSTTGNTEAFF.

The J gene is TRBJ1-2, the V gene TRBV7-9, with a tentative D call TRBD1 (5 bases). The germline V and J ends were trimmed by 5 bases and 4 bases, with 11 bases remaining between them. Germline V gene data show CDR1 as SEHNR and CDR2 as FQNEAQ (reference sequence). The CDR3 is 13 residues long. CDR3 DNA sequence: TGTGCCAGCAGCCCGACAGAATTCTATGGCTACACCTTC. Translation gives CASSPTEFYGYTF.

This sequence joins TRBV11-3 and TRBJ1-6, with 10 bases fitting TRBD1. The CDR3 is 15 residues long. Germline lookup yields CDR1 SGHNT and CDR2 YENEEA. V was clipped by 5 bases and J by 8 bases; unmatched bases: 6. The CDR3 sequence is CASSARQGADSPLHF. The DNA for the CDR3 is TGTGCCAGCAGCGCGAGACAGGGGGCGGATTCACCCCTCCACTTT.

The chain recombines TRBV7-8 with TRBJ1-2; TRBD1 is a possible D gene (6 bases). V was clipped by 5 bases and J by 10 bases, with 11 bases between them. Germline-derived CDR1 and CDR2 are SGHVS and FQNEAQ. The CDR3 spans 11 residues. This CDR3 reads CASSPRTDYTF. The CDR3 DNA is TGTGCCAGCAGCCCCAGGACAGACTACACCTTC.

This chain uses TRBV5-1 with TRBJ1-2, with D hard to call. V gave up 2 bases and J gave up 5 bases, with 13 bases separating them. CDR1 SGHRS and CDR2 YFSETQ come from the germline V gene. The CDR3 is 14 amino acids. CDR3 sequence reads: CASSLNGPEYGYTF. As DNA, the CDR3 is TGCGCCAGCAGCTTAAATGGGCCAGAGTATGGCTACACCTTC.

This sequence joins TRBV19 and TRBJ2-3; D not resolved. V was cut by 0 bases and J by 2 bases, with 9 bases left in between. This CDR3 spans 15 amino acids. The germline V gene encodes CDR1 LNHDA and CDR2 SQIVND (reference sequence). The CDR3 DNA reads as TGTGCCAGTAGTATAGACGGAGCCGCCACAGATACGCAGTATTTT. It codes for CASSIDGAATDTQYF.

This clone was detected only a few times. The V gene is TRBV27, the J gene TRBJ1-1, with D possibly matching TRBD1 (6 bases). The CDR3 is 15 amino acids. Trimming left V 5 bases short and J 1 base short, with 14 bases between. Germline V gene lookup returns CDR1 MNHEY and CDR2 SMNVEV (reference sequence). The CDR3 is CASSGGWGRNTEAFF. The CDR3 bases are TGTGCCAGCAGTGGGGGCTGGGGGAGGAACACTGAAGCTTTCTTT.

The chain is built from TRBV27 and TRBJ2-3; 8 bases are a match to TRBD1. J was trimmed by 7 bases and V by 5 bases; bases with no gene match: 14. The CDR3 spans 16 residues. CDR1 and CDR2 from the germline V gene are MNHEY and SMNVEV (reference sequence). The CDR3 DNA reads TGTGCCAGCAGTCCGTCCCGGGACAGGTCCAAGAATACGCAGTATTTT. Translation gives CASSPSRDRSKNTQYF.

J is TRBJ2-2 and V is TRBV7-2, with 7 bases matching TRBD2. The germline gives CDR1 SGHTA, CDR2 FQGNSA. Trimming at V came to 0 bases and at J to 4 bases, leaving 2 bases not matched to a gene. There are 15 residues in the CDR3. The CDR3 spells CASSLAGGITGELFF. The CDR3 DNA is TGTGCCAGCAGCTTAGCGGGAGGGATCACCGGGGAGCTGTTTTTT.

The gene calls are TRBV7-3 and TRBJ2-3; TRBD2 matches 7 bases. This CDR3 has 16 residues. From germline, CDR1 is SGHTA and CDR2 FQGTGA. V lost 5 bases to trimming and J lost 0 bases; unmatched junction nucleotides: 8. This CDR3 is CASSRHLSGSTDTQYF. The DNA for the CDR3 is TGTGCCAGCAGCCGCCATCTTAGCGGGAGCACAGATACGCAGTATTTT.

In its sample, this clone was seen once. The chain carries TRBV9 and TRBJ2-3, with D perhaps matching TRBD2 (6 bases). This CDR3 is built from 16 residues. CDR1 and CDR2 (germline): SGDLS, YYNGEE. The V gene lost 2 bases and the J gene lost 2 bases, with 15 bases spanning the gap. The CDR3 sequence: CASSVAGTLYTDTQYF. CDR3 bases: TGTGCCAGCAGCGTCGCCGGGACTTTGTACACAGATACGCAGTATTTT.

The V call is TRBV28, the J call TRBJ1-4; 9 bases are a match to TRBD1. From germline, CDR1 is MDHEN and CDR2 SYDVKM. The V and J ends lost 10 bases and 6 bases, in that order; junction bases with no gene match: 3. CDR3 length: 12 amino acids. The CDR3 DNA reads as TGTGCCACGGGACAGGGTGATGAAAAACTGTTTTTT. This sequence encodes CATGQGDEKLFF.

CDR3 in amino acids: CASSQTSGGFKTQYF. DNA for the CDR3: TGTGCCAGCAGCCAGACTAGCGGGGGTTTTAAGACCCAGTACTTC. V and J are TRBV11-2 and TRBJ2-5, with TRBD2 matching over 12 bases. CDR3 length: 15 residues. V was pared by 5 bases and J by 6 bases, with 7 bases of the junction left unmatched. Germline loops: CDR1 SGHAT, CDR2 FQNNGV.

V usage is TRBV14 and J usage is TRBJ1-6; D gene ambiguous. This CDR3 has 18 residues. V was pared by 0 bases and J by 0 bases, with 12 bases between. From germline, CDR1 is SGHDN and CDR2 FVKESK. DNA of the CDR3: TGTGCCAGCAGCCAAGAGTTCCCAGTTTGCTCCTATAATTCACCCCTCCACTTT. Translating it yields CASSQEFPVCSYNSPLHF.

This chain connects TRBV24-1 to TRBJ2-7, with 8 bases aligning to TRBD1. CDR3 length: 16 residues. J was trimmed by 1 base and V by 3 bases; bases with no gene match: 7. CDR1 KGHDR and CDR2 SFDVKD come from the germline V gene. The CDR3 DNA reads as TGTGCCACCAGTGATCAGGGGGCTAGGAGGTCCTACGAGCAGTACGTC. Protein: CATSDQGARRSYEQYV.

Only a few counts were recorded for this clone. This sequence joins TRBV5-4 and TRBJ1-6; the D gene is possibly TRBD1 (5 bases). V lost 4 bases to trimming and J lost 1 base, with 18 bases between them. CDR3 length: 18 residues. CDR1 is SGHNT and CDR2 is YYREEE in the germline V gene (reference sequence). CDR3 sequence: CASSRGGIGGSYNSPLHF. Here the CDR3 DNA reads TGTGCCAGCAGCCGCGGGGGGATCGGGGGTTCCTATAATTCACCCCTCCACTTT.

The gene calls are TRBV6-2 or TRBV6-3 and TRBJ2-2, with D perhaps TRBD1 (6 bases). V was trimmed by 2 bases and J by 6 bases, leaving 13 bases between them. The CDR3 is made up of 15 amino acids. Per the germline V gene, CDR1 is MNHEY and CDR2 is SVGEGT. The CDR3 region is CASSYPPGAAGELFF. For the CDR3, the DNA is TGTGCCAGCAGTTACCCCCCAGGGGCGGCCGGGGAGCTGTTTTTT.

This clone was observed a handful of times. This chain links TRBV6-2 or TRBV6-3 with TRBJ2-2; D is unresolved. The CDR3 is made up of 14 amino acids. The V end lost 4 bases, the J end lost 8 bases, and 14 bases lay between the germline ends. The germline V gene has CDR1 MNHEY and CDR2 SVGEGT. This chain's CDR3 is CASSSYLGSGELFF. CDR3 DNA sequence: TGTGCCAGCAGTTCTTATCTAGGTTCTGGGGAGCTGTTTTTT.

This clone was observed a handful of times. This chain uses TRBV19 with TRBJ1-1; TRBD1 is a possible D gene (5 bases). The germline V gene has CDR1 LNHDA and CDR2 SQIVND (reference sequence). CDR3 length: 17 amino acids. The V end was cut by 3 bases, the J end by 1 base, with 18 bases between. This CDR3 reads CASSIGGASMGNTEAFF. The CDR3 DNA follows: TGTGCCAGTAGTATTGGTGGGGCCTCGATGGGGAACACTGAAGCTTTCTTT.